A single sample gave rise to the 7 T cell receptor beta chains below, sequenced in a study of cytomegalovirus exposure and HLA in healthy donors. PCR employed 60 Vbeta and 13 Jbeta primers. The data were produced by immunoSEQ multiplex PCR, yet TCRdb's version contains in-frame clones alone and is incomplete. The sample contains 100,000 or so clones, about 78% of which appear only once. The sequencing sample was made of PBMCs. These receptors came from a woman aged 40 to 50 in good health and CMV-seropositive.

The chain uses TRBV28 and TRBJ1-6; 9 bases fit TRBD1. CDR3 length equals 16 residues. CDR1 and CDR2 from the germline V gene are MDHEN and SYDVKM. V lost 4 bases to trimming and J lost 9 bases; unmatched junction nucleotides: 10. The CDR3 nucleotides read TGTGCCAGCAGTTCCGGGACAGGGACGACGAGTTCACCCCTCCACTTT. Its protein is CASSSGTGTTSSPLHF. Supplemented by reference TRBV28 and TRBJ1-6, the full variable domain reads DVKVTQSSRYLVKRTGEKVFLECVQDMDHENMFWYRQDPGLGLRLIYFSYDVKMKEKGDIPEGYSVSREKKERFSLILESASTNQTSMYLCASSSGTGTTSSPLHFGNGTRLTVT.

CDR3 region: CASSLYRTGGNYGYTF. CDR3 DNA: TGTGCCAGCAGTTTATATCGGACAGGGGGCAACTATGGCTACACCTTC. The gene calls are TRBV27 and TRBJ1-2, with TRBD1 identical over 11 bases. The ends lost 1 base at V and 2 bases at J; junction bases unmatched: 3. Germline lookup yields CDR1 MNHEY and CDR2 SMNVEV (reference sequence). The CDR3 sequence is 16 residues long.

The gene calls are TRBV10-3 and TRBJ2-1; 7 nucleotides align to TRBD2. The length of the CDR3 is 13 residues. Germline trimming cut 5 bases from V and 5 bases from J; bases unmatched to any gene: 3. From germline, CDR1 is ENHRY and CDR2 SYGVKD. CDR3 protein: CAISSGANNEQFF. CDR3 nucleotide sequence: TGTGCCATCAGTAGCGGGGCCAACAATGAGCAGTTCTTC.

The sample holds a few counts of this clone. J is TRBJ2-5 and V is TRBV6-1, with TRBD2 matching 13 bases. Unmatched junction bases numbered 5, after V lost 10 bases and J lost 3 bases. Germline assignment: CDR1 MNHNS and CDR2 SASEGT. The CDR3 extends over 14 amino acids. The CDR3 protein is CATTSGGSKETQYF. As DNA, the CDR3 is TGTGCCACGACTAGCGGGGGGAGTAAAGAGACCCAGTACTTC.

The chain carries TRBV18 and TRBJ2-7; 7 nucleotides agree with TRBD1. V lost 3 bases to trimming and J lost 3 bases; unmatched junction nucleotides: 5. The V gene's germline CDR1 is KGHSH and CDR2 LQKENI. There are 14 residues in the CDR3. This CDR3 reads CASSPQGGNYEQYF. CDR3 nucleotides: TGTGCCAGCTCACCTCAAGGGGGCAACTACGAGCAGTACTTC.

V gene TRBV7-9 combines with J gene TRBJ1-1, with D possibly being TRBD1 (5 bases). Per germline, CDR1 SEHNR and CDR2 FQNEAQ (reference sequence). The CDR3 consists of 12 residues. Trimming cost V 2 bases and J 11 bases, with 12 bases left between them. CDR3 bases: TGTGCCAGCAGCTTACGAGAGGGACTCGCTTTCTTT. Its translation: CASSLREGLAFF.

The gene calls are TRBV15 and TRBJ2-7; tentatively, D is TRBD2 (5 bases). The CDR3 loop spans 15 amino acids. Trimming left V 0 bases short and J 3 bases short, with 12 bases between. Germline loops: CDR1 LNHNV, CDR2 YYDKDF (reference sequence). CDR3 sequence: CATSRENTGSYEQYF. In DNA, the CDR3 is TGTGCCACCAGCAGAGAGAATACGGGGAGCTACGAGCAGTACTTC.